The present TCR beta chain was sequenced within a study of identical twins. There are a few counts of this clonotype. Its antigen is as yet unknown. Overall study results and limits: Models underestimated TCR alpha sharing (out-of-frame) in monozygotic twins. Out-of-frame alpha sequences shared between twins exhibited an excess of low generation probability.

The authors used template switching to add a universal primer site and gave cDNA unique molecular identifiers. MiXCR was run by TCRdb on the 5' RACE reads, yielding one entry per CDR3 protein. The sample lists fewer than 250,000 distinct CDR3 sequences; around 8.1% were seen once. This same sample was also part of a study on yellow fever vaccine responses in identical twins.

This receptor was identified in a young woman in good health. Sequenced material: memory (CD45RO+) T cells sorted from blood.

This CDR3 is CSALTSRSYEQYF. The CDR3 region has the DNA TGCAGTGCCCTCACTAGTCGCTCCTACGAGCAGTACTTC. The chain carries TRBV20-1 and TRBJ2-7; a possible D gene is TRBD2 (5 bases). The CDR3 extends over 13 amino acids. CDR1 is DFQATT, CDR2 SNEGSKA, per germline (reference sequence). The V gene lost 6 bases and the J gene lost 0 bases, with 12 bases spanning the gap.